The 31 T cell receptor beta chains listed next were all sequenced from one sample in a study of blood T cell repertoires in COVID-19. Clones were read by immunoSEQ multiplex PCR, and TCRdb kept only the in-frame ones, dropping some. The sample shows about 230,000 clones, 80% to 90% of them seen only once. Sequencing was carried out using peripheral blood. All receptors derive from a woman in her thirties or forties who had recovered from COVID-19.

The table lists this clone with a few counts. V and J are TRBV3-1 (or the pseudogene TRBV3-2) and TRBJ1-6; D might be TRBD1 (5 bases). Germline V gene data show CDR1 as LGHDT and CDR2 as YNNKEL (reference sequence). CDR3 length: 14 residues. The ends were cut back, 8 bases at V and 8 bases at J, with 16 bases in the middle. The CDR3 loop is CASGQSPLYSPLHF. The CDR3 coding sequence is TGTGCCAGCGGACAAAGCCCACTTTATTCACCCCTCCACTTT.

The V call is TRBV5-5, the J call TRBJ2-1, with D uncertain. The V and J ends lost 3 bases and 5 bases respectively, with 9 bases between them. Per germline, CDR1 SGHKS and CDR2 YYEKEE (reference sequence). The CDR3 consists of 13 residues. Here the CDR3 DNA reads TGTGCCAGCAGCTCCTACCTGGACAATGAGCAGTTCTTC. This encodes CASSSYLDNEQFF.

The rearrangement links TRBV11-3 to TRBJ2-2, with 10 bases aligning to TRBD1. Germline V gene sequence: CDR1 SGHNT, CDR2 YENEEA. The CDR3 spans 16 residues. V lost 4 bases to trimming and J lost 7 bases; unmatched junction nucleotides: 9. In DNA form, the CDR3 reads TGTGCCAGCAGCTCATACGGGACAGGGGTTGACGGGGAGCTGTTTTTT. Translation: CASSSYGTGVDGELFF.

As concerns this clone: At one boundary the junction diverges from the germline segment, which might be a read error. The chain employs TRBV4-2 and TRBJ2-3, with 13 bases that match TRBD2. The germline gives CDR1 LGHNA, CDR2 YNFKEQ. The CDR3 is made up of 16 amino acids. The CDR3 sequence is CASSQATSGGAETQYF. In DNA form, the CDR3 reads TGTGCCAGCAGCCAAGCCACTAGCGGGGGGGCAGAAACGCAGTATTTT.

V is TRBV5-4 and J is TRBJ1-2; 9 bases are a match to TRBD1. Trimming took 0 bases from V and 5 from J; bases not matched to a gene: 5. Germline CDR1 is SGHNT and CDR2 is YYREEE (reference sequence). The CDR3 runs to 15 residues. CDR3 sequence: CASSLGQGGEYGYTF. The CDR3 DNA is TGTGCCAGCAGCTTGGGACAGGGGGGGGAGTATGGCTACACCTTC.

V and J are TRBV5-8 and TRBJ1-1; perhaps TRBD1 as D (6 bases). V gave up 0 bases and J gave up 6 bases, with 15 bases separating them. CDR3 length equals 15 residues. Germline V gene lookup returns CDR1 SGHTS and CDR2 YDEGEE. The CDR3 bases are TGTGCCAGCAGCTTGGCTAGTCCAGGGGTCCCTGAAGCTTTCTTT. Protein: CASSLASPGVPEAFF.

The chain has TRBV4-3 and TRBJ2-7; no clear D. CDR1 and CDR2 (germline): LGHNA, YSLEER. The CDR3 consists of 13 residues. V lost 3 bases to trimming and J lost 3 bases, with 9 bases between them. CDR3 in amino acids: CASSQALGYEQYF. The CDR3 nucleotides are TGCGCCAGCAGCCAGGCCCTAGGCTACGAGCAGTACTTC.

This clone is a singleton in its sample. V is TRBV29-1 and J is TRBJ2-3; 9 nucleotides align to TRBD2. V trimming: 5 bases; J trimming: 5 bases; junction bases outside the gene matches: 8. Per germline, CDR1 SQVTM and CDR2 ANQGSEA. The CDR3 runs 14 residues. In DNA form, the CDR3 reads TGCAGCGTTTGTCTAGCGGGGAGGCTAGATACGCAGTATTTT. The encoded protein is CSVCLAGRLDTQYF.

The J gene is TRBJ1-1, the V gene TRBV6-1; D is uncertain. The germline CDR1 and CDR2 sequences are MNHNS and SASEGT. The CDR3 is made up of 12 amino acids. V lost 2 bases and J 9 bases, leaving 10 bases between the germline ends. CDR3 DNA sequence: TGTGCCAGCAGTGAACTGGGAGAAAAAGCTTTCTTT. Its protein is CASSELGEKAFF.

This clone turned up a few times. The chain employs TRBV18 and TRBJ1-1; a weak D match, TRBD1 (6 bases). Trimming left V 6 bases short and J 3 bases short, with 14 bases between. Germline V lookup: CDR1 KGHSH, CDR2 LQKENI. This CDR3 has 14 residues. The CDR3: CASSSLRQDTEAFF. In nucleotides, the CDR3 is TGTGCCAGCTCGTCCCTCCGACAGGACACTGAAGCTTTCTTT.

The chain combines TRBV7-2 with TRBJ2-1; 8 positions match TRBD2. Germline trimming cut 5 bases from V and 3 bases from J; bases unmatched to any gene: 6. The V gene's germline CDR1 is SGHTA and CDR2 FQGNSA. CDR3 length: 15 amino acids. CDR3 coding DNA: TGTGCCAGCAGCCCCATAGCGGGGAGCTACAATGAGCAGTTCTTC. This translates into CASSPIAGSYNEQFF.

The chain's CDR3 is CASSDPGQLSYEQYF. In DNA, the CDR3 is TGTGCCAGCAGTGATCCGGGACAGCTATCTTACGAGCAGTACTTC. The genes are TRBV6-1 and TRBJ2-7, with 7 bases aligning to TRBD1. J gave up 4 bases and V 3 bases, and 9 bases lay outside the gene matches. Looked up from germline, CDR1 is MNHNS and CDR2 is SASEGT. The CDR3 length is 15 residues.

In DNA, the CDR3 is TGTGCCAGCAGCCAAGAGTTAGCGGGGGCCCCAGATACGCAGTATTTT. Protein sequence: CASSQELAGAPDTQYF. The chain employs TRBV3-1 (or the pseudogene TRBV3-2) and TRBJ2-3, with 9 nucleotides matching TRBD2. The junction had 5 bases not matched to a gene; V was cut back by 0 bases and J by 4 bases. Per the germline V gene, CDR1 is LGHDT and CDR2 is YNNKEL (reference sequence). CDR3 length: 16 residues.

The genes are TRBV11-3 and TRBJ1-2; 7 nucleotides match TRBD1. Per germline, CDR1 SGHNT and CDR2 YENEEA. This CDR3 comprises 17 residues. The trim removed 0 bases at V and 5 bases at J, leaving 12 bases unmatched. The CDR3 region has the DNA TGTGCCAGCAGCTTAGATCCCGGACAGGCCCAAGGGTATGGCTACACCTTC. Translated: CASSLDPGQAQGYGYTF.

The chain employs TRBV6-5 and TRBJ2-2; D is possibly TRBD1 (5 bases). With 4 bases removed from V and 6 bases from J, the gap between germline ends came to 12 bases. Germline loops: CDR1 MNHEY, CDR2 SVGAGI. This CDR3 is built from 14 residues. DNA for the CDR3: TGTGCCAGCAGTTCCTATCAGGGCGCCGGGGAGCTGTTTTTT. Translation: CASSSYQGAGELFF.

The DNA of the CDR3 is TGTGCCAGCAGTCCCCAGGTCCAAGAGACCCAGTACTTC. Protein sequence: CASSPQVQETQYF. This rearrangement joins TRBV27 to TRBJ2-5; D remains unclear. Per germline, CDR1 MNHEY and CDR2 SMNVEV (reference sequence). The CDR3 runs 13 residues. Trimming took off 5 bases at V and 1 base at J, with 8 bases between the two ends.

The V and J genes are TRBV28 and TRBJ1-1; tentatively, D is TRBD1 (6 bases). The germline V and J ends were trimmed by 2 bases and 6 bases, with 16 bases remaining between them. The CDR3 consists of 15 residues. Germline assignment: CDR1 MDHEN and CDR2 SYDVKM. This CDR3 reads CASSLPQGNRAEAFF. DNA of the CDR3: TGTGCCAGCAGTTTACCTCAGGGTAACAGGGCTGAAGCTTTCTTT.

The gene calls are TRBV25-1 and TRBJ1-4, with D possibly TRBD1 on 5 matching bases. CDR3 length equals 15 residues. The V end lost 1 base, the J end lost 4 bases, and 10 bases lay between the germline ends. Germline V gene sequence: CDR1 MGHDK, CDR2 SYGVNS. Here the CDR3 reads CASSESAGLNEKLFF. As DNA, the CDR3 is TGTGCCAGCAGTGAATCAGCGGGGCTTAATGAAAAACTGTTTTTT.

The CDR3 reads CASSPRSGLEEKLFF. CDR3 sequence (DNA): TGTGCCAGCAGCCCCCGGTCGGGTTTGGAAGAAAAACTGTTTTTT. The genes are TRBV6-5 and TRBJ1-4; D call uncertain. V was shortened by 6 bases and J by 8 bases, with 19 bases between the two germline ends. The germline gives CDR1 MNHEY, CDR2 SVGAGI. This CDR3 region has 15 residues.

The gene calls are TRBV7-2 and TRBJ2-2, with TRBD1 matching 7 bases. This CDR3 spans 14 amino acids. V lost 5 bases, J lost 7 bases, and 7 bases stayed unmatched. Germline CDR1 and CDR2: SGHTA and FQGNSA. CDR3 loop: CASSPTGQFGELFF. CDR3 nucleotides: TGTGCCAGCAGCCCCACGGGACAGTTCGGGGAGCTGTTTTTT.

The chain couples TRBV25-1 to TRBJ1-2; 10 nucleotides align to TRBD1. Losses at the gene ends were 1 base for V and 7 bases for J; bases not matched to a gene: 9. Germline assignment: CDR1 MGHDK and CDR2 SYGVNS. The length of the CDR3 is 16 residues. The CDR3, as DNA: TGTGCCAGCAGTGAATCGGACAGGGGGTCCCTCGGTGGCTACACCTTC. It codes for CASSESDRGSLGGYTF.

This clone was detected once. V is TRBV4-2 and J is TRBJ1-2; 9 bases align to TRBD1. The CDR3 covers 15 residues. With 1 base clipped from V and 7 bases from J, the junction kept 7 bases outside the gene matches. The V gene's germline CDR1 is LGHNA and CDR2 YNFKEQ. CDR3 loop: CASSQVGQGQGGYTF. Here the CDR3 DNA reads TGTGCCAGCAGCCAAGTGGGACAGGGACAGGGTGGCTACACCTTC.

The chain couples TRBV6-5 to TRBJ2-3, with D possibly being TRBD2 (7 bases). The germline CDR1 and CDR2 sequences are MNHEY and SVGAGI. Trimming took off 6 bases at V and 5 bases at J, with 15 bases between the two ends. The CDR3 contains 14 residues. Written as DNA, the CDR3 is TGTGCCAGCAGAGTCTCGGGGGGCGTAGATACGCAGTATTTT. Amino acid sequence: CASRVSGGVDTQYF.

The rearrangement links TRBV11-2 to TRBJ1-6; 9 bases map to TRBD1. The CDR3 is made up of 18 amino acids. Germline CDR1 is SGHAT and CDR2 is FQNNGV. The V segment lost 5 bases and the J segment 7 bases; nucleotides outside the gene matches: 15. The CDR3 bases are TGTGCCAGCAGCCCGTCTACTTGGACAGGGGCCAGGAATTCACCCCTCCACTTT. This codes for CASSPSTWTGARNSPLHF.

The chain is built from TRBV5-5 and TRBJ2-7, with a possible D match to TRBD2 (6 bases). This CDR3 spans 13 amino acids. Germline V gives CDR1 SGHKS, CDR2 YYEKEE (reference sequence). V was shortened by 1 base and J by 4 bases, with 9 bases between the two germline ends. The CDR3 reads CASSLSAGYEQYF. CDR3 DNA sequence: TGTGCCAGCAGCTTGTCGGCGGGGTACGAGCAGTACTTC.

V usage is TRBV5-1 and J usage is TRBJ2-5; 7 bases match TRBD2. The V gene end was trimmed by 0 bases and the J gene end by 2 bases; junction bases not matched to a gene: 4. This CDR3 has 15 amino acids. CDR1 SGHRS and CDR2 YFSETQ come from the germline V gene. CDR3 bases: TGCGCCAGCAGCTTGGGCACTAGCGAGCAAGAGACCCAGTACTTC. Translating gives CASSLGTSEQETQYF.

This rearrangement joins TRBV28 to TRBJ2-7, with TRBD1 matching 9 bases. The CDR3 contains 15 residues. Unmatched junction bases numbered 9, after V lost 6 bases and J lost 3 bases. Germline-derived CDR1 and CDR2 are MDHEN and SYDVKM. DNA for the CDR3: TGTGCCAGCAGACCCACCGGGACAGGGCTCTACGAGCAGTACTTC. Translating gives CASRPTGTGLYEQYF.

V usage is TRBV5-1 and J usage is TRBJ1-2, with D tentatively TRBD1 (6 bases). Trimming pared 2 bases from V and 4 bases from J, leaving 12 bases between. Looked up from germline, CDR1 is SGHRS and CDR2 is YFSETQ. The CDR3 has 14 amino acids. The CDR3 spells CASSLGQSGYGYTF. DNA of the CDR3: TGCGCCAGCAGCTTAGGACAGTCCGGCTATGGCTACACCTTC.

The chain joins TRBV12-3 or TRBV12-4 to TRBJ2-5; weak D call: TRBD1 (5 bases). This CDR3 comprises 12 residues. Trimming removed 10 bases at V and 7 bases at J, with 16 bases between. This chain's CDR3 is CATGQDIGTQYF. CDR3 nucleotide sequence: TGTGCCACCGGACAAGACATCGGGACCCAGTACTTC.

This chain connects TRBV19 to TRBJ1-2; the D gene is possibly TRBD1 (6 bases). CDR3 length: 17 residues. V was clipped by 4 bases and J by 4 bases, with 22 bases between them. CDR1 and CDR2 from the germline V gene are LNHDA and SQIVND (reference sequence). CDR3 DNA sequence: TGTGCCAGTAGTACCGATCATTTCGGGACAACTACCTATGGCTACACCTTC. Protein sequence: CASSTDHFGTTTYGYTF.

This chain joins TRBV18 and TRBJ2-7; TRBD2 matches at 10 bases. The V segment lost 6 bases and the J segment 3 bases; nucleotides outside the gene matches: 2. Germline CDR1 and CDR2: KGHSH and LQKENI. There are 13 residues in the CDR3. The chain's CDR3 is CASSSGGYYEQYF. The CDR3 nucleotides are TGTGCCAGCTCTAGCGGGGGGTACTACGAGCAGTACTTC.